Given below is one T cell receptor (beta chain) in context. The age range of participants was 18 to 89 years, with residence in roughly 25 US areas. The recovered donors of Cohort 3 showed two negative PCRs, clearance, or symptom resolution. Sequenced by immunoSEQ multiplex PCR; TCRdb stores in-frame clones only, minus some. This repertoire shows more than 450,000 clones, about 85% found once; its top ten account for around 0.64%. The sample is drawn from a study of blood T cell repertoires in COVID-19. Study details: T cells, B-cell-depleted T cells, or PBMCs supplied cDNA or gDNA.

The V end lost 2 bases, the J end lost 7 bases, and 14 bases lay between the germline ends. The CDR3 contains 14 residues. The germline CDR1 and CDR2 sequences are KGHSH and LQKENI. This chain uses TRBV18 with TRBJ1-1; D not resolved. The specimen sequenced was PBMCs or T cells enriched from blood (not recorded which). This TCR was sampled from a woman younger than 35 who had recovered from COVID-19. CDR3 region: CASSPSSLPSEAFF. DNA of the CDR3: TGTGCCAGCTCACCATCCTCATTGCCCAGTGAAGCTTTCTTT.